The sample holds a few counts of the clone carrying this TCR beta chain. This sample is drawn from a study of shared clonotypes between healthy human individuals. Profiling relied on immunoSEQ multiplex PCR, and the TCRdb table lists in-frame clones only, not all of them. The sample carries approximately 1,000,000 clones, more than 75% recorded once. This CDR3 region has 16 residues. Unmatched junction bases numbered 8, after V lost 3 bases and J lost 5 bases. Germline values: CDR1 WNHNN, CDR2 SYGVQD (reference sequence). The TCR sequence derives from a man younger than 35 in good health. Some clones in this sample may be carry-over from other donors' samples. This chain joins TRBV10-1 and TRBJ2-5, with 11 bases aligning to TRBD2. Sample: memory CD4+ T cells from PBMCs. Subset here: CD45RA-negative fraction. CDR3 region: CASSDSTSGRWETQYF. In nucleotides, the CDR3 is TGCGCCAGCAGTGACTCCACTAGCGGGAGATGGGAGACCCAGTACTTC.